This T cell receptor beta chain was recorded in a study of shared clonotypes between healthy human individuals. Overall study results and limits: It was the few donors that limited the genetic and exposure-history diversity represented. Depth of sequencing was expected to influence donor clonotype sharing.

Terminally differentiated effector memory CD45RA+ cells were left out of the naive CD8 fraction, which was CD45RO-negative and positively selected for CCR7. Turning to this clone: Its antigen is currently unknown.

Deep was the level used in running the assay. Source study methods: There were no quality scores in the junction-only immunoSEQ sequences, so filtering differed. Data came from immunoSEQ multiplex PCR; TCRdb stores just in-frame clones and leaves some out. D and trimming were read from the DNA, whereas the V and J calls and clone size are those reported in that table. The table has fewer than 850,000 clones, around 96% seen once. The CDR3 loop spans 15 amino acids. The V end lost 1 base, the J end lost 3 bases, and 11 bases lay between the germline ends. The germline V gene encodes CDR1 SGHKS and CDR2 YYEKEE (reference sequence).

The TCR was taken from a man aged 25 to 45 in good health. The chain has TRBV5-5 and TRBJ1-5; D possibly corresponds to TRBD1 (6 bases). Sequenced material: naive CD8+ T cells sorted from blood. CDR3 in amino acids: CASSLHTGNNQPQHF. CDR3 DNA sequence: TGTGCCAGCAGCTTGCATACAGGGAACAATCAGCCCCAGCATTTT.